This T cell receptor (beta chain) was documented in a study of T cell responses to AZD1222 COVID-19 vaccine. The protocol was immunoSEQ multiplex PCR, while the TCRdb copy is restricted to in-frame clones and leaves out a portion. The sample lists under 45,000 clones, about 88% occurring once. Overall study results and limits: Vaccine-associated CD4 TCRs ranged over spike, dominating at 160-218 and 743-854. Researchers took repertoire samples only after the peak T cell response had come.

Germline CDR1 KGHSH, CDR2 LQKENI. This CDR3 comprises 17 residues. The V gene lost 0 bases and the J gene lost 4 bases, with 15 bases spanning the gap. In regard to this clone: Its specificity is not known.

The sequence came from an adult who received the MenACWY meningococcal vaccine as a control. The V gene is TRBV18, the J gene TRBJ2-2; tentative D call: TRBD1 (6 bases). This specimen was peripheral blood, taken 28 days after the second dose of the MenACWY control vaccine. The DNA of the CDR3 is TGTGCCAGCTCACCACCTATGTCAGGGGCTGGCACCGGGGAGCTGTTTTTT. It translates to CASSPPMSGAGTGELFF.